The present T cell receptor (beta chain) was sequenced within a study of cytomegalovirus exposure and HLA in healthy donors. PCR involved 60 Vbeta and 13 Jbeta primers. Data came from immunoSEQ multiplex PCR; TCRdb stores just in-frame clones and leaves some out. The table records about 100,000 clones, approximately 81% of them present only once. The donors, nominally healthy at sampling, likely had unrecorded immune exposures. CDR1 LNHDA and CDR2 SQIVND come from the germline V gene (reference sequence). V shed 8 bases, J shed 5 bases, and the junction held 8 bases outside the gene matches. This CDR3 is built from 14 residues.

The sequencing input was PBMCs. This receptor was identified in a male donor in good health and CMV-seropositive. The V and J genes are TRBV19 and TRBJ2-7; TRBD1 matches 11 bases. For the CDR3, the DNA is TGTGCCAGTGCCGGGGGGACAGGGGGTAACGAGCAGTACTTC. Its protein product is CASAGGTGGNEQYF.